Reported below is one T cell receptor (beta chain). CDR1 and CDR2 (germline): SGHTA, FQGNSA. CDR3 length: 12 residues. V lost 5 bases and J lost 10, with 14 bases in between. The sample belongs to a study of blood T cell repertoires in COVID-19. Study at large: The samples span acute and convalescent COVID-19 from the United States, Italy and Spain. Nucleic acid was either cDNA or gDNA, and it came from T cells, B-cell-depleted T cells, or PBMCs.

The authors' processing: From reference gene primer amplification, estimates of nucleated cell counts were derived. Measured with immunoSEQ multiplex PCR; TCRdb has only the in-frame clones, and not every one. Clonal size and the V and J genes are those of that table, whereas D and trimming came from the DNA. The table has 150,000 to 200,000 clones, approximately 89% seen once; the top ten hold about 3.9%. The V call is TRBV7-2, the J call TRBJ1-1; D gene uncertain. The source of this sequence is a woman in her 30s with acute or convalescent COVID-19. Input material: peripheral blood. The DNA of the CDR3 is TGTGCCAGCAGCCCGCCACTTAGAGGAGCTTTCTTT. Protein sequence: CASSPPLRGAFF. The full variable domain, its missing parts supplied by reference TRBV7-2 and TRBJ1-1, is GAGVSQSPSNKVTEKGKDVELRCDPISGHTALYWYRQSLGQGLEFLIYFQGNSAPDKSGLPSDRFSAERTGGSVSTLTIQRTQQEDSAVYLCASSPPLRGAFFGQGTRLTVV.